The rows below give T cell receptor beta chains drawn from one sample of a study of cytomegalovirus exposure and HLA in healthy donors. This table comes from immunoSEQ multiplex PCR, and its TCRdb copy is limited to in-frame clones, with some not included. The top ten clones hold 1% to 1.5% of a sample with 200,000 to 250,000 clones, 85% of them seen once. Sequencing used PBMCs. The receptors here all came from a human donor in good health. CDR3s leave out the opening cysteine and the closing phenylalanine or tryptophan.

TRBV7-8 ASSDLSGRTYNEQF
TRBV15 ATSRDPTVVFSGSDNEQF
TRBV6-1 ASTPFDRGTEAF
TRBV27 ASSLKRQGLFGYT
TRBV7-2 ASSGTSFGNEQF
TRBV7-8 ASSLLDRGSGEQY
TRBV6-5 ASTQGSGEAF
TRBV5-1 ASSFTSGSSYEQY
TRBV6-1 ASSALQGDTEAF
TRBV2 ARMDRVDTEAF
TRBV7-9 ASTLGSGTVYNEQF
TRBV4-1 ASSRNSGSTDTQY
TRBV4-1 ASSQSGTGSGYEQY
TRBV6-5 ASSPRGSDDEQY
TRBV19 ASRGTGFSAQPQH
TRBV6-5 ASSYGSGTVYNEQF
TRBV28 ASSRGGTGELF
TRBV7-8 ASSLGTGVTEAF
TRBV7-3 ASSFTGGSTEAF
TRBV19 ASSLQGAQETQY
TRBV7-8 ASSLAPKERAQY
TRBV5-1 ASSPPTSGYNEQF
TRBV15 AIAGGEGQPQH
TRBV4-1 ASMSGPGGARDTEAF
TRBV7-6 ASSLVPVSTDTQY
TRBV19 ASSNSLTGEVEEQY
TRBV6-4 ASSDRDRGNGYT
TRBV5-1 ASSLAQGAYEQY